This section outlines one T cell receptor (beta chain) sequence together with its context. No antigen is known for it. The PCR used 60 Vbeta and 13 Jbeta primers. Authors' analysis steps: An analysis performed later counted roughly 79 million unique TCR beta chains (roughly 10 million of them shared). Profiled with immunoSEQ multiplex PCR; TCRdb holds only in-frame clones, not every one. V, J and clone size derive from that table, while D and trimming were established from the DNA sequence. This repertoire shows tens of thousands of clones, about 79% found once; its top ten account for over 1.5%. This entry belongs to a study of cytomegalovirus exposure and HLA in healthy donors. Study outcomes and limitations: Presence/absence analyses assumed roughly uniform sequencing depth across donors. Later analysis showed most CMV-associated TCR beta chains appearing HLA-restricted.

The source of this sequence is a man aged 35-49 years in good health and CMV-seronegative. The sequenced material came from PBMCs.

The CDR3 coding sequence is TGTGCCAGCAGCTTCCTGACTAGCGGGGGGGACGAGCAGTACGTC. It translates to CASSFLTSGGDEQYV. V and J are TRBV7-9 and TRBJ2-7, with TRBD2 matching 14 bases. Trimming took 3 bases from V and 5 from J; bases not matched to a gene: 3. The CDR3 is 15 residues long. Per the germline V gene, CDR1 is SEHNR and CDR2 is FQNEAQ (reference sequence).